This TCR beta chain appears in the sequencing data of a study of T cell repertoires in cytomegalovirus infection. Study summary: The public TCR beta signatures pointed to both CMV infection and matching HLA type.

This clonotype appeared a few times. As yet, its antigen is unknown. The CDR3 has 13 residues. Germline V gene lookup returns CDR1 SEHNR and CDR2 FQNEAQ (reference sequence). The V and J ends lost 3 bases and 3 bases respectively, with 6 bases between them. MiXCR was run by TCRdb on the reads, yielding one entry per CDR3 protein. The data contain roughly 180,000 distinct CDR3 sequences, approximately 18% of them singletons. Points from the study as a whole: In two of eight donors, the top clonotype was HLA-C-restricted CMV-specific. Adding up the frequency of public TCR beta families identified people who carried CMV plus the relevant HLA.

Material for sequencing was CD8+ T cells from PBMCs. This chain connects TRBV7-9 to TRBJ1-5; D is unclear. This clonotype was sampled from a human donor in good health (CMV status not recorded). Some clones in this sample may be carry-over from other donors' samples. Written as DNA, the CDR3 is TGTGCCAGCAGCTTGGAACACAATCAGCCCCAGCATTTT. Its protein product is CASSLEHNQPQHF. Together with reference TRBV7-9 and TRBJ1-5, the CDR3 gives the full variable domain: DTGVSQNPRHKITKRGQNVTFRCDPISEHNRLYWYRQTLGQGPEFLTYFQNEAQLEKSRLLSDRFSAERPKGSFSTLEIQRTEQGDSAMYLCASSLEHNQPQHFGDGTRLSIL.